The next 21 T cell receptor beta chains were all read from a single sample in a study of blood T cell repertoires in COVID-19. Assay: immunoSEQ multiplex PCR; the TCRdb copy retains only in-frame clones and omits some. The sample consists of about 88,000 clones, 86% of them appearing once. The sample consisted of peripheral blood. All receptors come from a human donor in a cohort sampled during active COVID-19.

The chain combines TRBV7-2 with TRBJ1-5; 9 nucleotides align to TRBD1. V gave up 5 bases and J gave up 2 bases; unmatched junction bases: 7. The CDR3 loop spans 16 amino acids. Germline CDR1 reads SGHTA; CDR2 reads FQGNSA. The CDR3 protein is CASSEDRGRGNQPQHF. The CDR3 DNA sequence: TGTGCCAGCAGCGAGGACAGGGGAAGGGGCAATCAGCCCCAGCATTTT. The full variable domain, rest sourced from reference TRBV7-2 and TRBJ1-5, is GAGVSQSPSNKVTEKGKDVELRCDPISGHTALYWYRQSLGQGLEFLIYFQGNSAPDKSGLPSDRFSAERTGGSVSTLTIQRTQQEDSAVYLCASSEDRGRGNQPQHFGDGTRLSIL.

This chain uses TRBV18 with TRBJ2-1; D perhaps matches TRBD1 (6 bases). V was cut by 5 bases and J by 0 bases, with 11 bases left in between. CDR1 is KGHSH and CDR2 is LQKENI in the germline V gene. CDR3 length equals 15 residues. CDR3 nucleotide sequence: TGTGCCAGCTCATTTACAGGGAGCTCCTACAATGAGCAGTTCTTC. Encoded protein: CASSFTGSSYNEQFF.

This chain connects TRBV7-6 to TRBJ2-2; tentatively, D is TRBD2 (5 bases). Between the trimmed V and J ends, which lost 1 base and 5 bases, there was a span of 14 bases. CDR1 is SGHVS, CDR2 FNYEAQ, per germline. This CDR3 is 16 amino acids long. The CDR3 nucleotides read TGTGCCAGCAGCTTAGGACGGGGTGTGGGAACCGGGGAGCTGTTTTTT. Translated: CASSLGRGVGTGELFF. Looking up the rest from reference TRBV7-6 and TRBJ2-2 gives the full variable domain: GAGVSQSPRYKVTKRGQDVALRCDPISGHVSLYWYRQALGQGPEFLTYFNYEAQQDKSGLPNDRFSAERPEGSISTLTIQRTEQRDSAMYRCASSLGRGVGTGELFFGEGSRLTVL.

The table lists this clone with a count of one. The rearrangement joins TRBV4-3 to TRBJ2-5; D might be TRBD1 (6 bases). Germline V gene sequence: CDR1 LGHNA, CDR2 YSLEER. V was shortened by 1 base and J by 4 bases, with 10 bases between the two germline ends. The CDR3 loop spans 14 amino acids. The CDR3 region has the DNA TGCGCCAGCAGCCAAGCTGGGGGCGGAGAGACCCAGTACTTC. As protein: CASSQAGGGETQYF.

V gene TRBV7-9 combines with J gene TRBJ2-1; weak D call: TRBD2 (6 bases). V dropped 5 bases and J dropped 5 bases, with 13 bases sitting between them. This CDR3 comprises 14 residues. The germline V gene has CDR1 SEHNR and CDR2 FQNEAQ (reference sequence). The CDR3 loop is CASSTGGTHNEQFF. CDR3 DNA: TGTGCCAGCAGCACCGGAGGGACTCACAATGAGCAGTTCTTC.

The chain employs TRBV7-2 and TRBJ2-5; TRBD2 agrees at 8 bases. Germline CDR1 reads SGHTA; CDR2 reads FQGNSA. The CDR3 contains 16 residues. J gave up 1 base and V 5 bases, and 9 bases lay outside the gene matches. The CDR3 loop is CASSQLAVRGQETQYF. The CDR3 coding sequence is TGTGCCAGCAGCCAACTAGCGGTGAGAGGCCAAGAGACCCAGTACTTC. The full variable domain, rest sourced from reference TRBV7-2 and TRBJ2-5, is GAGVSQSPSNKVTEKGKDVELRCDPISGHTALYWYRQSLGQGLEFLIYFQGNSAPDKSGLPSDRFSAERTGGSVSTLTIQRTQQEDSAVYLCASSQLAVRGQETQYFGPGTRLLVL.

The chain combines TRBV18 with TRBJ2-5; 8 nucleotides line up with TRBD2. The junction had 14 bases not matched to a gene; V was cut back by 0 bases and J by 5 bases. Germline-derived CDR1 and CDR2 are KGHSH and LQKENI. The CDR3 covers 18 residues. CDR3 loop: CASSPPSASGSLAETQYF. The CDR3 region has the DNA TGTGCCAGCTCACCACCGTCCGCTAGCGGGTCACTCGCGGAGACCCAGTACTTC.

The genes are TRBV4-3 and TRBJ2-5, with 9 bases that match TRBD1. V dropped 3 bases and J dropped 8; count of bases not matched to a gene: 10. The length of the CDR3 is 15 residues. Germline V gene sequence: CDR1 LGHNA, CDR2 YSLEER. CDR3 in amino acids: CASSQARDRVATQYF. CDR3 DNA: TGCGCCAGCAGCCAGGCCCGGGACAGGGTTGCCACCCAGTACTTC.

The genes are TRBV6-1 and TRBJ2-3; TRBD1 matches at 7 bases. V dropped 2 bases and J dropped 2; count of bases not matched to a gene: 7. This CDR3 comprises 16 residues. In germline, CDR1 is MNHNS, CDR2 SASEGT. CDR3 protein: CASSERVGGNTDTQYF. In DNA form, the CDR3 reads TGTGCCAGCAGTGAAAGGGTAGGGGGCAACACAGATACGCAGTATTTT.

The CDR3 nucleotides read TGTGCCATACAGGGAGACGAGCAGTACTTC. Its translation: CAIQGDEQYF. The chain uses TRBV9 and TRBJ2-7; weak D call: TRBD1 (6 bases). Germline CDR1 SGDLS, CDR2 YYNGEE. The CDR3 consists of 10 residues. The V end lost 9 bases, the J end lost 5 bases, and 9 bases lay between the germline ends.

The CDR3 region has the DNA TGTGCCAGCAGTAACCGGGACAGGGGTGATCCAATGAACACTGAAGCTTTCTTT. Translating it yields CASSNRDRGDPMNTEAFF. The V and J genes are TRBV6-2 or TRBV6-3 and TRBJ1-1; TRBD1 matches at 10 bases. CDR3 length: 18 amino acids. Germline values: CDR1 MNHEY, CDR2 SVGEGT. Trimming removed 5 bases from V and 0 bases from J; junction bases left unmatched: 12.

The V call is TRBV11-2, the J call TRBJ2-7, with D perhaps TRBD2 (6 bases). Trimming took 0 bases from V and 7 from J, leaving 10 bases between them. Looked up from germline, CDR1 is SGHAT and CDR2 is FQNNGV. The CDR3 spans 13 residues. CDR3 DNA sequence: TGTGCCAGCAGCTTAGATCGGGAGAGGGAGCAGTACTTC. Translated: CASSLDREREQYF.

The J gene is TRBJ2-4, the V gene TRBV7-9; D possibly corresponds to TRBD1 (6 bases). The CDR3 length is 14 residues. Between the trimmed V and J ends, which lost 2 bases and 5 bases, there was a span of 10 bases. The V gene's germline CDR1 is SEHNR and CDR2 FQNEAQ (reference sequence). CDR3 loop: CASSLQGSENIQYF. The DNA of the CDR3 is TGTGCCAGCAGCTTACAGGGGAGCGAAAACATTCAGTACTTC. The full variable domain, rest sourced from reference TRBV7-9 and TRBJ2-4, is DTGVSQNPRHKITKRGQNVTFRCDPISEHNRLYWYRQTLGQGPEFLTYFQNEAQLEKSRLLSDRFSAERPKGSFSTLEIQRTEQGDSAMYLCASSLQGSENIQYFGAGTRLSVL.

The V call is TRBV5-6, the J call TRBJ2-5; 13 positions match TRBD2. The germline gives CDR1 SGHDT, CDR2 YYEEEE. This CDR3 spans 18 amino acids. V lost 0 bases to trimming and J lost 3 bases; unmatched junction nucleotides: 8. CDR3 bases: TGTGCCAGCAGCTTGGTGAGGACTAGCGGGAGTTGGAAAGAGACCCAGTACTTC. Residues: CASSLVRTSGSWKETQYF.

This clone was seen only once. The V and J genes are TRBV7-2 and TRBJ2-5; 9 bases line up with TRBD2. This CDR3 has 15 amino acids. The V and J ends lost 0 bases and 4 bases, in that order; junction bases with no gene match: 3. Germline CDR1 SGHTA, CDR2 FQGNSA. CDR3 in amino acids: CASSLASGRGETQYF. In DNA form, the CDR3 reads TGTGCCAGCAGCTTAGCTAGCGGGAGAGGAGAGACCCAGTACTTC.

DNA of the CDR3: TGTGCCAGTAGCAACCCGGGACAGGGAGGTAGGTCTGAAGCTTTCTTT. Translating it yields CASSNPGQGGRSEAFF. This chain joins TRBV19 and TRBJ1-1; TRBD1 agrees at 9 bases. The CDR3 runs to 16 residues. Trimming at V came to 6 bases and at J to 6 bases, leaving 14 bases not matched to a gene. Germline CDR1 and CDR2: LNHDA and SQIVND (reference sequence).

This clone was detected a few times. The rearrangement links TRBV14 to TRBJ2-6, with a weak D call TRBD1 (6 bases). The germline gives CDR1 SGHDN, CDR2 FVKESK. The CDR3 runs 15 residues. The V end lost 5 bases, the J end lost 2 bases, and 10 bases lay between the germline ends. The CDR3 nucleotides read TGTGCCAGCAGCGCTGGGGGCACTGGGGCCAACGTCCTGACTTTC. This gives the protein CASSAGGTGANVLTF.

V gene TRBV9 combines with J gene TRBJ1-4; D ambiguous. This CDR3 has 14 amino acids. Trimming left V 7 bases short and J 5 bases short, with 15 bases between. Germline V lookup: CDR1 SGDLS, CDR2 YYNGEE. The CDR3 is CASSSPPGNEKLFF. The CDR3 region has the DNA TGTGCCAGCTCTTCGCCCCCCGGGAATGAAAAACTGTTTTTT.

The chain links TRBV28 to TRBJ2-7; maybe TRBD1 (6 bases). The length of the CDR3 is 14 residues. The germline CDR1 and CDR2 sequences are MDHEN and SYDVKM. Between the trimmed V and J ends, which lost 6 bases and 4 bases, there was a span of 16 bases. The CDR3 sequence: CASSSPLQGYEQYF. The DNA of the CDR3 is TGTGCCAGCAGCTCTCCGCTTCAGGGGTACGAGCAGTACTTC.

The DNA for the CDR3 is TGTGCCAGCAGCCGCACGTCGAGCGGGGCTGCCTACGAGCAGTACTTC. Its translation: CASSRTSSGAAYEQYF. The J gene is TRBJ2-7, the V gene TRBV7-2, with 7 bases lining up with TRBD2. The length of the CDR3 is 16 residues. The germline gives CDR1 SGHTA, CDR2 FQGNSA. Trimming took 5 bases from V and 2 from J; bases not matched to a gene: 12.

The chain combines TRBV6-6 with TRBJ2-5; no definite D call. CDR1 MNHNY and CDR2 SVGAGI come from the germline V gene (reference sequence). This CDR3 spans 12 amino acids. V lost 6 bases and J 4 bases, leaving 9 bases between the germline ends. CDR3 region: CASSFELETQYF. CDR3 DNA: TGTGCCAGCAGCTTTGAACTAGAGACCCAGTACTTC.